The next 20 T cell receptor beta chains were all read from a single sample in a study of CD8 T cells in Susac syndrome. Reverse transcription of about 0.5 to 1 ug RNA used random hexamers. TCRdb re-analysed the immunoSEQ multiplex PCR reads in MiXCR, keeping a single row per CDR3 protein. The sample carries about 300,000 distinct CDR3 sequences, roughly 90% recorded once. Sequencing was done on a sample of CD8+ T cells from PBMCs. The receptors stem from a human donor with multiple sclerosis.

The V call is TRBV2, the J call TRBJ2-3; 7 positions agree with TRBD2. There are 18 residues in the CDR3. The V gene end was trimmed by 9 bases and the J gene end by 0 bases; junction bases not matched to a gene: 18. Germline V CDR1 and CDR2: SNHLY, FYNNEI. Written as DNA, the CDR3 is TGTGCCAGGGGACTACACTTAGATCTTGGAACTAGCACAGATACGCAGTATTTT. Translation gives CARGLHLDLGTSTDTQYF.

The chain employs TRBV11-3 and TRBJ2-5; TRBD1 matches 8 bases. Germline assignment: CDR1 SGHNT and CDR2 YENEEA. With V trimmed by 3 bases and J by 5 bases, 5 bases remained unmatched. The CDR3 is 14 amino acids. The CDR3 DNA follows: TGTGCCAGCAGCTTCGGACAGGGTGATGAGACCCAGTACTTC. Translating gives CASSFGQGDETQYF.

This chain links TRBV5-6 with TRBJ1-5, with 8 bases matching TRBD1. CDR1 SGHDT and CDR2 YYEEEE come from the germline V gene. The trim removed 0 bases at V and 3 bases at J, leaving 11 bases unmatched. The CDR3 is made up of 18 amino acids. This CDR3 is CASSLGPRQGSPNQPQHF. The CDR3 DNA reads TGTGCCAGCAGCTTGGGCCCGAGACAGGGGTCCCCCAATCAGCCCCAGCATTTT.

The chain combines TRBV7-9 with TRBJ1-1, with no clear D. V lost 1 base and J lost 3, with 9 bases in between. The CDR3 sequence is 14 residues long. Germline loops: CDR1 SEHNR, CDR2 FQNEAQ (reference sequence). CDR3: CASSLVGGHTEAFF. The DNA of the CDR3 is TGTGCCAGCAGCTTAGTTGGAGGGCACACTGAAGCTTTCTTT.

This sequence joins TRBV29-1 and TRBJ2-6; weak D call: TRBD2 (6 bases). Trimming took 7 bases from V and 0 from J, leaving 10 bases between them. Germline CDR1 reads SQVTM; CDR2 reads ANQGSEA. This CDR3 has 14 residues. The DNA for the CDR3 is TGCAGCGCCGCGGGGAGCTCTGGGGCCAACGTCCTGACTTTC. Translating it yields CSAAGSSGANVLTF.

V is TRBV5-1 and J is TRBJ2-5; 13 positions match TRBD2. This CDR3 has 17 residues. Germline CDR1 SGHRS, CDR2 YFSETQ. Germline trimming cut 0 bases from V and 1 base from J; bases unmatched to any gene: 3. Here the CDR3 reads CASSLGLAGGPQETQYF. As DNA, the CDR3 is TGCGCCAGCAGCTTGGGACTAGCGGGAGGCCCCCAAGAGACCCAGTACTTC.

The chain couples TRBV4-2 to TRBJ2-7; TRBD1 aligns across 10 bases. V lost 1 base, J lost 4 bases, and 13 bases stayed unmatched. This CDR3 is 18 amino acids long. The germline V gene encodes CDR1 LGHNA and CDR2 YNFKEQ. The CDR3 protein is CASSQVRAGTGDWYEQYF. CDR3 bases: TGTGCCAGCAGCCAAGTCCGAGCCGGGACAGGGGACTGGTACGAGCAGTACTTC.

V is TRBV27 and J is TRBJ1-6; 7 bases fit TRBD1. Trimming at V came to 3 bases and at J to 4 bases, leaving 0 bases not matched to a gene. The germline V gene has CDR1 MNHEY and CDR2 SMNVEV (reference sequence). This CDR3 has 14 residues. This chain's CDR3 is CASSLTGYNSPLHF. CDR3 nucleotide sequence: TGTGCCAGCAGTTTGACAGGGTATAATTCACCCCTCCACTTT.

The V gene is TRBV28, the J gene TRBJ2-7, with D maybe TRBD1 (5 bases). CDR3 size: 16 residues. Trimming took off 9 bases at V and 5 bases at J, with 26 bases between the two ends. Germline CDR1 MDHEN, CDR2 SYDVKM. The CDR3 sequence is CASKSSPGLGVDEQYF. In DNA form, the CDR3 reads TGTGCCAGTAAATCTTCACCAGGGTTAGGGGTCGACGAGCAGTACTTC.

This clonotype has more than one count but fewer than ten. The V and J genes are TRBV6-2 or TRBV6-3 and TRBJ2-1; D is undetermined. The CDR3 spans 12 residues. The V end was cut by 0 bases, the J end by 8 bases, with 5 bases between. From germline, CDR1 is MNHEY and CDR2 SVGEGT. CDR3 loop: CASSYSLDEQFF. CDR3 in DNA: TGTGCCAGCAGTTACTCTCTTGATGAGCAGTTCTTC.

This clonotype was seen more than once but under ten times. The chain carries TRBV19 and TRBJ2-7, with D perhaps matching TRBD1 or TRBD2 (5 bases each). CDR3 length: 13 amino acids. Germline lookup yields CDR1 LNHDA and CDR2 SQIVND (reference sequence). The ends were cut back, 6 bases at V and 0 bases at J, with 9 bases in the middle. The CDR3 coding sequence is TGTGCCAGTAGCTGGGACGGCTCCTACGAGCAGTACTTC. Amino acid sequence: CASSWDGSYEQYF.

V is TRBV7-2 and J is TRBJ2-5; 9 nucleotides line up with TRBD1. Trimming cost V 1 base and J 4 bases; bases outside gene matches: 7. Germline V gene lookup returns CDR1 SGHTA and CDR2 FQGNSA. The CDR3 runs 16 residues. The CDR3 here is CASSLGGTGLRETQYF. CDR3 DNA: TGTGCCAGCAGCTTAGGAGGGACAGGGCTTCGAGAGACCCAGTACTTC.

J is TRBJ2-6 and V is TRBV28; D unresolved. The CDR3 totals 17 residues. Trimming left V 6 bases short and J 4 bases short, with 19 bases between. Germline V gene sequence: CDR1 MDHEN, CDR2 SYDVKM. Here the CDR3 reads CASSVGSTAWGANVLTF. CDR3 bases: TGTGCCAGCAGCGTGGGGTCTACAGCATGGGGGGCCAACGTCCTGACTTTC. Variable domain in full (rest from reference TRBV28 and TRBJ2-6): DVKVTQSSRYLVKRTGEKVFLECVQDMDHENMFWYRQDPGLGLRLIYFSYDVKMKEKGDIPEGYSVSREKKERFSLILESASTNQTSMYLCASSVGSTAWGANVLTFGAGSRLTVL.

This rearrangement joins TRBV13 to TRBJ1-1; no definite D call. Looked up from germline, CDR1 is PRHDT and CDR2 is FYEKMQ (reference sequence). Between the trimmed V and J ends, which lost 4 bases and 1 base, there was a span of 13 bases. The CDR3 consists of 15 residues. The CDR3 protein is CASSSPRTGNTEAFF. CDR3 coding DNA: TGTGCCAGCAGCTCACCCAGGACGGGGAACACTGAAGCTTTCTTT. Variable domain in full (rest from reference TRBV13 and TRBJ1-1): AAGVIQSPRHLIKEKRETATLKCYPIPRHDTVYWYQQGPGQDPQFLISFYEKMQSDKGSIPDRFSAQQFSDYHSELNMSSLELGDSALYFCASSSPRTGNTEAFFGQGTRLTVV.

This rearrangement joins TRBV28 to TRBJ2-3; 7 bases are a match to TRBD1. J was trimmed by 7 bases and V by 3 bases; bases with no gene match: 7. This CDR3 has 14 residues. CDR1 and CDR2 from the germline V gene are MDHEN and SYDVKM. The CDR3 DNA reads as TGTGCCAGCAGTTTGAACAGGGGACCGAATACGCAGTATTTT. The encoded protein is CASSLNRGPNTQYF.

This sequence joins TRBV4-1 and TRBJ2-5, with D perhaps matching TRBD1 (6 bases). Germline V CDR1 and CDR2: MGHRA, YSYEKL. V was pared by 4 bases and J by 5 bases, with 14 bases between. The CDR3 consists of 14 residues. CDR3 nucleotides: TGCGCCAGCAGCCCCTTTTTTCAGGGGGAGACCCAGTACTTC. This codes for CASSPFFQGETQYF.

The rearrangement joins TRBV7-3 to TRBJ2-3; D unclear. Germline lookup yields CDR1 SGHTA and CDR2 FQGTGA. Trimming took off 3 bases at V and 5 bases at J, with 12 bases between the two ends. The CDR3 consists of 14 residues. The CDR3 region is CASSFSMRGDTQYF. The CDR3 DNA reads TGTGCCAGCAGCTTTTCAATGAGAGGAGATACGCAGTATTTT.

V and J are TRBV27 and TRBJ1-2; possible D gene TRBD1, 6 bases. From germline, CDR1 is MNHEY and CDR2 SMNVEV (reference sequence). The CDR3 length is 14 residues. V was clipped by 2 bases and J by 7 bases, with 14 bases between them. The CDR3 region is CASSLRGETSGYTF. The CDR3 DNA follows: TGTGCCAGCAGTTTAAGGGGGGAAACGTCTGGCTACACCTTC.

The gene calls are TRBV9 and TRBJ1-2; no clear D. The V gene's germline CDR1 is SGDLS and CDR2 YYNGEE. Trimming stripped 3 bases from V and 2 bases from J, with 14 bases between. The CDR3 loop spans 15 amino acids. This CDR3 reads CASSAGEAFNYGYTF. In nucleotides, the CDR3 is TGTGCCAGCAGCGCTGGCGAGGCCTTCAACTATGGCTACACCTTC.

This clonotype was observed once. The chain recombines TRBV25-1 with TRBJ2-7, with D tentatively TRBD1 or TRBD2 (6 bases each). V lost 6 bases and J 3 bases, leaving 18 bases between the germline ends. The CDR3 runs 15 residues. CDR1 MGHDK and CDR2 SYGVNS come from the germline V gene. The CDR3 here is CASRDSREAGYEQYF. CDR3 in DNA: TGTGCCAGCAGGGACAGCAGGGAAGCGGGCTACGAGCAGTACTTC.